The clone carrying this T cell receptor (beta chain) occurred a few times. Its antigen is unidentified. The sample comes from a study of T cells after yellow fever vaccination. From the 5' RACE reads, TCRdb called clonotypes with MiXCR, one entry per CDR3 protein. Of hundreds of thousands of distinct CDR3 sequences listed, around an eighth are singletons. Study-wide findings and caveats: In post-booster samples, most primary-vaccination clones reappeared (roughly 96% CD4, approximately 91% CD8).

The CDR3 spans 17 residues. The germline CDR1 and CDR2 sequences are ENHRY and SYGVKD. V lost 2 bases, J lost 6 bases, and 10 bases stayed unmatched. The chain links TRBV10-3 to TRBJ2-1; the match to TRBD2 covers 10 bases. Sequencing was performed on CD4+ T cells sorted from PBMCs, taken 15 days after the yellow fever booster vaccination. The receptor comes from a man aged 18 to 29 who received the YFV17D yellow fever vaccine. This chain's CDR3 is CAISEDQRGGPGNEQFF. As DNA, the CDR3 is TGTGCCATCAGTGAGGATCAGCGGGGGGGCCCGGGCAATGAGCAGTTCTTC.